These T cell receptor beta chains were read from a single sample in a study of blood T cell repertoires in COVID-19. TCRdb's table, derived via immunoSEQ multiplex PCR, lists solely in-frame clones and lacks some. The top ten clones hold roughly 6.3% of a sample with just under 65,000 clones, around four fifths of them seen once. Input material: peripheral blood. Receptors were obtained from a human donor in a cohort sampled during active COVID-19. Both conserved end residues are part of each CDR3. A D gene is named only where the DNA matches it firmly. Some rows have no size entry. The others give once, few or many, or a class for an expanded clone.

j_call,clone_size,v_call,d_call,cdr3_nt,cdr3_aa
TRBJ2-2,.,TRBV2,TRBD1,TGTGCCAGCAGAAACAGGGGTCTGGGGGAGCTGTTTTTT,CASRNRGLGELFF
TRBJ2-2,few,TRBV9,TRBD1,TGTGCCAGCAGCGTTATTGGAACAGGGGGCAACGGGGAGCTGTTTTTT,CASSVIGTGGNGELFF
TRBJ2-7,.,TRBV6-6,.,TGTGCCAGCAGATCCCCTTCAGGACAGTCCTACGAGCAGTACTTC,CASRSPSGQSYEQYF
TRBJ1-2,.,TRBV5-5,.,TGTGCCAGCAGCTTGGCCGTGACAGAGTTCTATGGCTACACCTTC,CASSLAVTEFYGYTF
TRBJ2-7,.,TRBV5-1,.,TGCGCCAGCAGCTTGGACAGTTCCACCCTTTACGAGCAGTACTTC,CASSLDSSTLYEQYF
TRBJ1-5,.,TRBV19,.,TGTGCCAGTAGTGACAGCTACGATCAGCCCCAGCATTTT,CASSDSYDQPQHF
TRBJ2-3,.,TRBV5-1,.,TGCGCCAGCAGCTTGGATCCGAGAGATACGCAGTATTTT,CASSLDPRDTQYF
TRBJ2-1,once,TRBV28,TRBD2,TGTGCCAGCAGTTTACGCGGGGGTAGCTCCTACAATGAGCAGTTCTTC,CASSLRGGSSYNEQFF
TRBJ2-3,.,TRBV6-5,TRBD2,TGTGCCAGCAGCAAGGGACTAGCGGCCACAGATACGCAGTATTTT,CASSKGLAATDTQYF
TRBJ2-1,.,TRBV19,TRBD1,TGTGCCAGTAGTATAAAAGACAGGGGGAGCTCCTACAATGAGCAGTTCTTC,CASSIKDRGSSYNEQFF
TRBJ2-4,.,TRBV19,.,TGTGCCAGCCAGGGACTTAGAGAAAACATTCAGTACTTC,CASQGLRENIQYF
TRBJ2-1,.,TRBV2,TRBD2,TGTGCCAGCAGATCCGGGACTAGCGGGGGGAGTGAGCAGTTCTTC,CASRSGTSGGSEQFF
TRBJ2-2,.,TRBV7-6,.,TGTGCCAGCAGCTACTTACGGTGGGGCAGCGCGAACACCGGGGAGCTGTTTTTT,CASSYLRWGSANTGELFF
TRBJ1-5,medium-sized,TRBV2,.,TGTGCCAGCAGTGTCATAGGGGGTCAGCCCCAGCATTTT,CASSVIGGQPQHF
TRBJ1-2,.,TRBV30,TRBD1,TGTGCCTGGAGTCCGGGACAGGTTAGGACCTATGGCTACACCTTC,CAWSPGQVRTYGYTF
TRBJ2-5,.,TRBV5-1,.,TGCGCCAGCAGCTTGGGGACTTTACAAGAGACCCAGTACTTC,CASSLGTLQETQYF
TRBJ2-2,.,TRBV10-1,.,TGCGCCAGCAGCGCAGTAAACACCGGGGAGCTGTTTTTT,CASSAVNTGELFF
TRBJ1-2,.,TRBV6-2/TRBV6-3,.,TGTGCCAGCAGTTACACCCAGACGGGCCGGGGTGGCTACACCTTC,CASSYTQTGRGGYTF
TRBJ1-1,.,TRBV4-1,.,TGCGCCAGCAGCCAAGATATCGGGAACACTGAAGCTTTCTTT,CASSQDIGNTEAFF
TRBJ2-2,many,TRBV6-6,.,TGTGCCAGCACCCTACTGGGGACTTCGACCGGGGAGCTGTTTTTT,CASTLLGTSTGELFF
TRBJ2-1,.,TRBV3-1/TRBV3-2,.,TGTGCCAGCAGCCGGACAGTCCAGTCCAATGAGCAGTTCTTC,CASSRTVQSNEQFF
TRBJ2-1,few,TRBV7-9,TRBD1,TGTGCCAGCAGCTCCCAAACAGGGGCGAGTGAGCAGTTCTTC,CASSSQTGASEQFF
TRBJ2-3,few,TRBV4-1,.,TGCGCCAGCAAACAGGGTCCGAGCACAGATACGCAGTATTTT,CASKQGPSTDTQYF
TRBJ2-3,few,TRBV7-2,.,TGTGCCAGCAGCTTAGAGAGGGAAGATACGCAGTATTTT,CASSLEREDTQYF
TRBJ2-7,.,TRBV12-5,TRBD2,TGTGCTAGTGGTCGGGGACTAGCAGTTAACTACGAGCAGTACTTC,CASGRGLAVNYEQYF
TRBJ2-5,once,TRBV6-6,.,TGTGCCAGCAGTTACTCGGGAAGGGGATCTCAAGAGACCCAGTACTTC,CASSYSGRGSQETQYF
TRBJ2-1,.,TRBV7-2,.,TGTGCCAGCAGCCGTCTTACATACAATGAGCAGTTCTTC,CASSRLTYNEQFF
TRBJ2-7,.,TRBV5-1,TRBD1,TGCGCCAGCAGCTTCGGCGGGACAGGGGTAGTCGAGCAGTACTTC,CASSFGGTGVVEQYF
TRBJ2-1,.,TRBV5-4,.,TGTGCCAGCAGCCCCCTGGGGGAGGAGAATGAGCAGTTCTTC,CASSPLGEENEQFF
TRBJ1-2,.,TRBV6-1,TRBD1,TGTGCCAGCAGTGAAGGACAGGGGAGCCTTTATGGCTACACCTTC,CASSEGQGSLYGYTF
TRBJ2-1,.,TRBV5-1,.,TGCGCCAGCAGCTTGGGAGGGAGCCTCTACAATGAGCAGTTCTTC,CASSLGGSLYNEQFF
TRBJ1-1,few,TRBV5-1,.,TGCGCCAGCAGCTTTGGCAGGGAAGTTGAAGCTTTCTTT,CASSFGREVEAFF
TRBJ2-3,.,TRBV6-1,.,TGTGCCAGCAGTGAATCCCACAGGGCTACAGATACGCAGTATTTT,CASSESHRATDTQYF
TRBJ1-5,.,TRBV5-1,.,TGCGCCAGCAGCAACGGGGGGGCAGGGGATCAGCCCCAGCATTTT,CASSNGGAGDQPQHF
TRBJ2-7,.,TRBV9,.,TGTGCCAGCAGCCCTTCTACTCCCTACGAGCAGTACTTC,CASSPSTPYEQYF
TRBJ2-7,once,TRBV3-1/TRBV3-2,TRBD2,TGTGCCAGCAGCCCGGGACTAGCGGGGGGAGGCAACGAGCAGTACTTC,CASSPGLAGGGNEQYF
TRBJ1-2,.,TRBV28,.,TGTGCCAGCAGTTTATCCCTCCCGGTGCACTTCTATGGCTACACCTTC,CASSLSLPVHFYGYTF
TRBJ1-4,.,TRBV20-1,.,TGCAGTGCCAGTCTGGGGGGATCTAATGAAAAACTGTTTTTT,CSASLGGSNEKLFF
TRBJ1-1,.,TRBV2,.,TGTGCCAGCAGTAGGGGGATCTATACTGAAGCTTTCTTT,CASSRGIYTEAFF